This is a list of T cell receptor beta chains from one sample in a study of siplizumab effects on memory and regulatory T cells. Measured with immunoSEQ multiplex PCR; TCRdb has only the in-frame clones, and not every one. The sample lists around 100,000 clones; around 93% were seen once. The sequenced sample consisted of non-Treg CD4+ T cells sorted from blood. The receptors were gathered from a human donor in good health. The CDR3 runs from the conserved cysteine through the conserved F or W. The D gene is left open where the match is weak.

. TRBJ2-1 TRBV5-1 CASTHGLLGSNNEQFF
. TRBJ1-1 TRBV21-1 CASSGQGAPEAFF
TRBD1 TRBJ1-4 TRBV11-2 CASSSIRGLSNEKLFF
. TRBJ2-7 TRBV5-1 CASSPRTVGTNYEQYF
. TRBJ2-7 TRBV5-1 CASSLEESTLRDEQYF
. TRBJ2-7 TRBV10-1 CASGTYYEQYF
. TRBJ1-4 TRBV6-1 CASSEGAGVGGKLFF
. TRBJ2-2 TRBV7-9 CASSLLGTGELFF
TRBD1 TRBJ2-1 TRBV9 CASSVRTGNNEQFF
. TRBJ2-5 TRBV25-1 CASSATQETQYF
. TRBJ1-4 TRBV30 CAWSIREKLFF
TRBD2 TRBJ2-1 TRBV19 CASSIDSGAGNEQFF
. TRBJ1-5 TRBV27 CASSFGAGSNQPQHF
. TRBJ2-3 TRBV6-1 CASQSGGASTDTQYF
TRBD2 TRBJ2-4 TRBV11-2 CASSPMASGRVINIQYF
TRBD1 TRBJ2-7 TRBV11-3 CASSLDRGSYEQYF
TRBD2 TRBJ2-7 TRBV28 CASSLAGGRSYEQYF
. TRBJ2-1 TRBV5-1 CASSWGPRGDEQFF
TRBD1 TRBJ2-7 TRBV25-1 CASSGRTGPPYEQYF